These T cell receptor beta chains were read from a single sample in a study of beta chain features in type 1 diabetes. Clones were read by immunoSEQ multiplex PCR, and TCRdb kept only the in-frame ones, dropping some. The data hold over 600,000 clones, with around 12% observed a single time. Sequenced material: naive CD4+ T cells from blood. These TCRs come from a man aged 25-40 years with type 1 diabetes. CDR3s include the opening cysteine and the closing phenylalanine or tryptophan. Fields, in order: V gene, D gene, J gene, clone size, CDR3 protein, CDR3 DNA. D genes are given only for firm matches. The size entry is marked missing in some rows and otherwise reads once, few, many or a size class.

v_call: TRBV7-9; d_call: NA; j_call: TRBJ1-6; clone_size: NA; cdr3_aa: CASSLLGEGDSPLHF; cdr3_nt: TGTGCCAGCAGCTTATTGGGGGAGGGCGATTCACCCCTCCACTTT
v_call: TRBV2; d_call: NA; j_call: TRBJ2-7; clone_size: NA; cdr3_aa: CASSADGDYEQYF; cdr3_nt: TGTGCCAGCAGCGCGGACGGGGACTACGAGCAGTACTTC
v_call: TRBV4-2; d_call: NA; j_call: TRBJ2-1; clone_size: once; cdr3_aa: CASSQDSYKGHSYNEQFF; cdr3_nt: TGTGCCAGCAGCCAAGATTCGTATAAAGGGCACTCCTACAATGAGCAGTTCTTC
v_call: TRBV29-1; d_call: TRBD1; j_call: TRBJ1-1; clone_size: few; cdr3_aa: CSVARGTAFYMNTEAFF; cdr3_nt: TGCAGCGTCGCCCGAGGGACAGCATTTTATATGAACACTGAAGCTTTCTTT
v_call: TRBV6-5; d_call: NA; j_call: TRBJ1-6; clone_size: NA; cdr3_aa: CASSYSRPGDNSPLHF; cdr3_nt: TGTGCCAGCAGTTACTCGAGACCAGGGGATAATTCACCCCTCCACTTT
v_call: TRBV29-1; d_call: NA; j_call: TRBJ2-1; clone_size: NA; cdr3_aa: CSVRQFNEQFF; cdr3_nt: TGCAGCGTTCGTCAGTTTAATGAGCAGTTCTTC
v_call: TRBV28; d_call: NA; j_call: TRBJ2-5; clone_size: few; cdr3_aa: CASSLSPAVQETQYF; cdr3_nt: TGTGCCAGCAGTTTATCCCCCGCCGTTCAAGAGACCCAGTACTTC
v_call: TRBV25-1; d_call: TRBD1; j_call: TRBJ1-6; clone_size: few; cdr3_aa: CASRGDRVNSPLHF; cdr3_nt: TGTGCCAGCAGGGGGGACAGGGTGAATTCACCCCTCCACTTT
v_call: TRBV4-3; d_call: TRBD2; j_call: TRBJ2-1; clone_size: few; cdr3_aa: CASSQEALGLAAYNEQFF; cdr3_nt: TGCGCCAGCAGCCAAGAGGCTCTCGGACTAGCGGCCTACAATGAGCAGTTCTTC
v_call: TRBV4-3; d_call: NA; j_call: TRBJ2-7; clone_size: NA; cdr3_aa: CASSQNRVSYEQYF; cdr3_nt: TGCGCCAGCAGCCAAAACAGGGTATCCTACGAGCAGTACTTC
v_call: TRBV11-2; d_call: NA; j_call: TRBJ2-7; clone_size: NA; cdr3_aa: CASSLLYEQYF; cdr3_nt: TGTGCCAGCAGCTTACTCTACGAGCAGTACTTC
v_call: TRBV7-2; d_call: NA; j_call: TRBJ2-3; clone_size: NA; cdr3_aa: CASSPGTLRTDTQYF; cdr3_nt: TGTGCCAGCAGCCCCGGGACTCTGCGCACAGATACGCAGTATTTT
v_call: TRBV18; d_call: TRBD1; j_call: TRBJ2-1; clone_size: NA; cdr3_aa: CASSFRSQGALSYNEQFF; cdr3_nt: TGTGCCAGCTCCTTCCGGTCCCAGGGGGCGCTTTCCTACAATGAGCAGTTCTTC
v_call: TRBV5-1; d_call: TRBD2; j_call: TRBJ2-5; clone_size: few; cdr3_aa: CASSLAGTSGGAEETQYF; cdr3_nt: TGCGCCAGCAGCTTGGCCGGGACTAGCGGGGGGGCCGAAGAGACCCAGTACTTC
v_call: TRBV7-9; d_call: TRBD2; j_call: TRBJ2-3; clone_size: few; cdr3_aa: CASRGLAGEFTDTQYF; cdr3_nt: TGTGCCAGCAGGGGATTAGCGGGGGAATTCACAGATACGCAGTATTTT
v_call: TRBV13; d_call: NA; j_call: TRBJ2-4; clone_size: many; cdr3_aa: CASSIEGVNIQYF; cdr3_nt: TGTGCCAGCAGCATAGAAGGAGTAAACATTCAGTACTTC
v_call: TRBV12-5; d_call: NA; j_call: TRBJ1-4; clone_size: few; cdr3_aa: CASALTHRANEKLFF; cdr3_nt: TGTGCTAGTGCTTTGACGCACAGGGCTAATGAAAAACTGTTTTTT
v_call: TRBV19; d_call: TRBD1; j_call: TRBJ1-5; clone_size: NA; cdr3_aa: CASRETGVSNQPQHF; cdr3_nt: TGTGCCAGTAGGGAGACAGGGGTTAGCAATCAGCCCCAGCATTTT
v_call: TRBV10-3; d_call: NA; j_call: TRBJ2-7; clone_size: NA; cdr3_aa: CAISEGAYEQYF; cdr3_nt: TGTGCCATCAGTGAGGGGGCCTACGAGCAGTACTTC
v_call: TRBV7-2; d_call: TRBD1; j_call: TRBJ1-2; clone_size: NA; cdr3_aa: CASSLGTGGRVYYGYTF; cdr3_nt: TGTGCCAGCAGCTTAGGCACAGGGGGGCGGGTTTACTATGGCTACACCTTC
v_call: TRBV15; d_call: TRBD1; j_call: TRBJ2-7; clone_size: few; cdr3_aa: CATSREIGDRGPYEQYF; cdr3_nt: TGTGCCACCAGCAGAGAGATAGGGGACAGGGGGCCCTACGAGCAGTACTTC
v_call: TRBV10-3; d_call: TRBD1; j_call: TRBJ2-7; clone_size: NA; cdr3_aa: CAIRNRDSYEQYF; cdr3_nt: TGTGCCATCAGGAACCGGGACAGCTACGAGCAGTACTTC
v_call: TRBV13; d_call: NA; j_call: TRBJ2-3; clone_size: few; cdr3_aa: CASSFARDSFTDTQYF; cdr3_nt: TGTGCCAGCAGCTTCGCCCGGGACTCCTTCACAGATACGCAGTATTTT
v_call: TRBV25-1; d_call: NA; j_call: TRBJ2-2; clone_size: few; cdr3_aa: CASSDRNSNTGELFF; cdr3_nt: TGTGCCAGCAGTGACAGGAACTCGAACACCGGGGAGCTGTTTTTT
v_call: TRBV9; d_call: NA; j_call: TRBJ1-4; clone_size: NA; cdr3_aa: CASSASYRPGREKLFF; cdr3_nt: TGTGCCAGCAGCGCTTCATACAGACCCGGACGTGAAAAACTGTTTTTT
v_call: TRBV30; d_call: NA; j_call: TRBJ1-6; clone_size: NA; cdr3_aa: CAWGDTNSPLHF; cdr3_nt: TGTGCCTGGGGCGACACTAATTCACCCCTCCACTTT
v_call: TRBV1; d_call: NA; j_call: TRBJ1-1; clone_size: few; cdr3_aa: CTSSQDRGIGTEAFF; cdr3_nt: TGCACCAGCAGCCAAGATAGGGGAATTGGGACTGAAGCTTTCTTT
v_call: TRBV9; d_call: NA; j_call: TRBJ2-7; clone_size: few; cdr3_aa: CASSVDGDSSYEQYF; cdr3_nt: TGTGCCAGCAGCGTAGATGGGGATAGCTCCTACGAGCAGTACTTC